This T cell receptor beta chain was captured by sequencing in a study of blood T cell repertoires in COVID-19. The CDR3 covers 12 residues. Looked up from germline, CDR1 is GTSNPN and CDR2 is SVGIG (reference sequence). J gave up 7 bases and V 1 base, and 3 bases lay outside the gene matches. Assay used: immunoSEQ multiplex PCR; TCRdb lists only in-frame clones, some missing. The sample includes 35,000 to 50,000 clones, around 83% of them seen just once. The sequence came from a woman over 75 with acute or convalescent COVID-19. This sequence joins TRBV30 and TRBJ1-1, with TRBD1 identical over 7 bases. The specimen was peripheral blood. The CDR3 reads CAWSAQGFEAFF. The CDR3 coding sequence is TGTGCCTGGAGTGCACAGGGGTTTGAAGCTTTCTTT. The whole variable domain, remainder taken from reference TRBV30 and TRBJ1-1, is SQTIHQWPATLVQPVGSPLSLECTVEGTSNPNLYWYRQAAGRGLQLLFYSVGIGQISSEVPQNLSASRPQDRQFILSSKKLLLSDSGFYLCAWSAQGFEAFFGQGTRLTVV.